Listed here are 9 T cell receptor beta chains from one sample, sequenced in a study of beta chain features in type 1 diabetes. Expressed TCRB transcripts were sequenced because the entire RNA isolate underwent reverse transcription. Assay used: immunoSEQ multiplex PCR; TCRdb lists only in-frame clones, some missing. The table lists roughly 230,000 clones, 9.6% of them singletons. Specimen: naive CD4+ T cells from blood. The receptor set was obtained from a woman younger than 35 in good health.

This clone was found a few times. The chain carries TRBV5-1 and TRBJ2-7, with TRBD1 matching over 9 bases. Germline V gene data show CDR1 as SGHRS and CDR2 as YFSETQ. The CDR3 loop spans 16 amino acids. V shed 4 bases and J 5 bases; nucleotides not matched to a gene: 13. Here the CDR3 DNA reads TGCGCCAGCAGCGTCGGGACAGGGCTTTTCATCCACGAGCAGTACTTC. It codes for CASSVGTGLFIHEQYF.

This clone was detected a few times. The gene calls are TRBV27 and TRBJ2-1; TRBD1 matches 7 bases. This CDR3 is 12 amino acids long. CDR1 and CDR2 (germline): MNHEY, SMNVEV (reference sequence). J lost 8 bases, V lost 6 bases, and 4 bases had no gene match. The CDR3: CASSTQGYEQFF. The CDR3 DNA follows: TGTGCCAGCAGCACACAGGGGTATGAGCAGTTCTTC.

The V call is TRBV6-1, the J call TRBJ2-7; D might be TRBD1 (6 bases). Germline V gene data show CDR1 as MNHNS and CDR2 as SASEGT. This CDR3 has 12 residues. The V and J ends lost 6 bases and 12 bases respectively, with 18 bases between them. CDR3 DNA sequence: TGTGCCAGCAGATCCGGACAGACGAGGGGGTACTTC. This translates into CASRSGQTRGYF.

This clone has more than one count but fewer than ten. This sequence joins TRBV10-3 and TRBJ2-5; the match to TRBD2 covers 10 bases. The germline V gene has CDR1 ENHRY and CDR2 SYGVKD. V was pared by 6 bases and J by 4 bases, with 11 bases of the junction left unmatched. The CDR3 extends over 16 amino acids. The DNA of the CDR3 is TGTGCCATCAGCAATAGAGCGGGGGGGCCTGGAGAGACCCAGTACTTC. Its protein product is CAISNRAGGPGETQYF.

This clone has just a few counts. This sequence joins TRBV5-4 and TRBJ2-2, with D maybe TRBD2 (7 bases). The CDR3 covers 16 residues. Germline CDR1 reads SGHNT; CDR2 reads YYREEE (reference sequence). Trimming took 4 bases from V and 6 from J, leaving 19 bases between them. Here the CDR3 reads CASSPGGTGRPGELFF. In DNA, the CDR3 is TGTGCCAGCAGCCCGGGGGGTACAGGGCGGCCCGGGGAGCTGTTTTTT. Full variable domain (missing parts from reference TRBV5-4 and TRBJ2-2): ETGVTQSPTHLIKTRGQQVTLRCSSQSGHNTVSWYQQALGQGPQFIFQYYREEENGRGNFPPRFSGLQFPNYSSELNVNALELDDSALYLCASSPGGTGRPGELFFGEGSRLTVL.

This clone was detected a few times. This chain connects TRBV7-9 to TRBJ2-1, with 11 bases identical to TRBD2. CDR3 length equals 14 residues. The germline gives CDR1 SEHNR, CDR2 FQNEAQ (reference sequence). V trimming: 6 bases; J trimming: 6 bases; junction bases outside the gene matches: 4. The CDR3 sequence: CASRHSGRANEQFF. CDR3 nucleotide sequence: TGTGCCAGCAGACATAGCGGGAGGGCCAATGAGCAGTTCTTC.

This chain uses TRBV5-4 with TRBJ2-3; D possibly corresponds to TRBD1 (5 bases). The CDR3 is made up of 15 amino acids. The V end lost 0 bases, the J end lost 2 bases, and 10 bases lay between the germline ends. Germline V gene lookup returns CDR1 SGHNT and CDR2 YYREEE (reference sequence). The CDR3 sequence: CASSLEGPSTDTQYF. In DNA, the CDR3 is TGTGCCAGCAGCTTGGAGGGGCCATCCACAGATACGCAGTATTTT.

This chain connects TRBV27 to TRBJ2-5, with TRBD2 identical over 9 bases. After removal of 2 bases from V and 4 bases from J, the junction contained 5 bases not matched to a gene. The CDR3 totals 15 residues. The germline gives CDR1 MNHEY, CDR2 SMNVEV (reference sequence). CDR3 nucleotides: TGTGCCAGCAGTTTAGCGGGAGGGCCCCTAGAGACCCAGTACTTC. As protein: CASSLAGGPLETQYF.

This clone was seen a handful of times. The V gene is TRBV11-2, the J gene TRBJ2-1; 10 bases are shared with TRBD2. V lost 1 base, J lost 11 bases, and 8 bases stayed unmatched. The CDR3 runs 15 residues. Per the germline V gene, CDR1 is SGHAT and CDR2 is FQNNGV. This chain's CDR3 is CASSLVVLAGVKQFF. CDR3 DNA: TGTGCCAGCAGCTTAGTCGTGCTAGCGGGAGTAAAGCAGTTCTTC.